Each of the 23 T cell receptor beta chains below was sequenced from the same sample in a study of T cell clones after liver transplantation. The assay was immunoSEQ multiplex PCR, and TCRdb's table has in-frame clones only and misses some. The data hold under 150,000 clones, with approximately 90% observed a single time. Sequencing was performed on CD4+ T cells from blood, taken 12 months after liver transplant. Source of these receptors: a human patient who received a liver transplant. Some T cells may possibly be graft donor cells.

This chain links TRBV11-3 with TRBJ2-2, with 7 bases fitting TRBD1. Unmatched junction bases numbered 0, after V lost 2 bases and J lost 3 bases. The CDR3 covers 14 residues. The germline gives CDR1 SGHNT, CDR2 YENEEA. For the CDR3, the DNA is TGTGCCAGCAGCTTACAGGGGGACACCGGGGAGCTGTTTTTT. It is translated as CASSLQGDTGELFF.

The chain has TRBV7-3 and TRBJ2-1; possibly TRBD2 for D (5 bases). The V end was cut by 2 bases, the J end by 6 bases, with 8 bases between. CDR1 and CDR2 from the germline V gene are SGHTA and FQGTGA. The CDR3 totals 13 residues. CDR3 loop: CASSLSGGNEQFF. DNA for the CDR3: TGTGCCAGCAGCTTATCAGGAGGCAATGAGCAGTTCTTC.

V and J are TRBV2 and TRBJ2-7; possibly TRBD1 for D (5 bases). There are 15 residues in the CDR3. Germline CDR1 reads SNHLY; CDR2 reads FYNNEI. V gave up 0 bases and J gave up 3 bases, with 12 bases separating them. In nucleotides, the CDR3 is TGTGCCAGCAGTGAAGCGCCTGGGGCCCACTACGAGCAGTACTTC. Residues: CASSEAPGAHYEQYF.

The rearrangement joins TRBV5-6 to TRBJ2-1; 15 bases agree with TRBD2. After removal of 4 bases from V and 9 bases from J, the junction contained 8 bases not matched to a gene. Germline CDR1 and CDR2: SGHDT and YYEEEE. The CDR3 has 16 residues. The CDR3 reads CASSPPLGLAGGEQFF. CDR3 coding DNA: TGTGCCAGCAGCCCCCCCCTGGGACTAGCGGGAGGTGAGCAGTTCTTC.

This clone showed up just once. The chain carries TRBV4-3 and TRBJ2-3; 7 nucleotides line up with TRBD2. J gave up 3 bases and V 2 bases, and 14 bases lay outside the gene matches. The germline gives CDR1 LGHNA, CDR2 YSLEER. The CDR3 runs to 18 residues. CDR3 sequence: CASSQYLADNLATDTQYF. For the CDR3, the DNA is TGCGCCAGCAGCCAATACCTAGCGGACAACTTGGCGACAGATACGCAGTATTTT.

The genes are TRBV6-5 and TRBJ1-5; no firm D call. The CDR3 covers 15 residues. Germline CDR1 and CDR2: MNHEY and SVGAGI. The V end lost 2 bases, the J end lost 5 bases, and 13 bases lay between the germline ends. The CDR3 is CASSYTYRSDQPQHF. CDR3 nucleotides: TGTGCCAGCAGTTACACGTACAGAAGCGATCAGCCCCAGCATTTT.

V gene TRBV6-6 combines with J gene TRBJ1-4, with 9 bases lining up with TRBD1. The CDR3 is 15 residues long. Germline V gene sequence: CDR1 MNHNY, CDR2 SVGAGI (reference sequence). The junction had 3 bases not matched to a gene; V was cut back by 5 bases and J by 2 bases. The CDR3 protein is CASSNTGGTNEKLFF. CDR3 coding DNA: TGTGCCAGCAGTAATACAGGGGGCACTAATGAAAAACTGTTTTTT.

This chain uses TRBV18 with TRBJ1-1, with D unresolved. This CDR3 region has 13 residues. V shed 6 bases and J shed 2 bases, with 10 bases lying between them. The germline gives CDR1 KGHSH, CDR2 LQKENI. The CDR3: CASSASRNTEAFF. CDR3 bases: TGTGCCAGCTCGGCCAGCCGAAACACTGAAGCTTTCTTT. Combining the CDR3 with reference TRBV18 and TRBJ1-1 gives the whole variable domain NAGVMQNPRHLVRRRGQEARLRCSPMKGHSHVYWYRQLPEEGLKFMVYLQKENIIDESGMPKERFSAEFPKEGPSILRIQQVVRGDSAAYFCASSASRNTEAFFGQGTRLTVV.

The chain uses TRBV1 and TRBJ2-1; TRBD2 is the table's D call, not checked against the DNA. TRBV1 is a documented pseudogene. The CDR3 consists of 17 residues. The CDR3 loop is CTSSQVPRLAGNNEQFF. The CDR3, as DNA: TGCACCAGCAGCCAAGTCCCCAGACTAGCGGGGAACAATGAGCAGTTCTTC.

In its sample, this clone was seen once. This chain uses TRBV4-1 with TRBJ2-5; D is unresolved. Germline CDR1 MGHRA, CDR2 YSYEKL. There are 17 residues in the CDR3. Trimming removed 2 bases at V and 1 base at J, with 17 bases between. The CDR3 is CASSQSNLLNPQETQYF. CDR3 bases: TGCGCCAGCAGCCAAAGTAACTTGCTCAACCCCCAAGAGACCCAGTACTTC.

The chain has TRBV5-4 and TRBJ2-1, with TRBD1 identical over 8 bases. This CDR3 contains 15 residues. Germline V gives CDR1 SGHNT, CDR2 YYREEE (reference sequence). The junction had 2 bases not matched to a gene; V was cut back by 3 bases and J by 0 bases. CDR3 protein: CASSYDRGSYNEQFF. CDR3 DNA: TGTGCCAGCAGCTACGACAGGGGCTCCTACAATGAGCAGTTCTTC.

V usage is TRBV9 and J usage is TRBJ1-2; D gene ambiguous. The germline V and J ends were trimmed by 4 bases and 7 bases, with 20 bases remaining between them. The CDR3 length is 15 residues. Germline CDR1 SGDLS, CDR2 YYNGEE. In DNA, the CDR3 is TGTGCCAGCAGCCGGACCGCTCAGACCCCCGGTGGCTACACCTTC. Its translation is CASSRTAQTPGGYTF.

The chain couples TRBV7-8 to TRBJ2-7; TRBD2 matches 13 bases. Germline V lookup: CDR1 SGHVS, CDR2 FQNEAQ. CDR3 length: 15 residues. Trimming cost V 4 bases and J 3 bases; bases outside gene matches: 3. The CDR3 spells CASSSGTSGNYEQYF. In DNA form, the CDR3 reads TGTGCCAGCAGCTCCGGGACTAGCGGGAACTACGAGCAGTACTTC.

This clone has a single count. In DNA form, the CDR3 reads TGTGCCAGCAGCTTATCGGGACTAGCGGGAGGGACCTCCTACGAGCAGTACTTC. Protein product: CASSLSGLAGGTSYEQYF. The chain carries TRBV7-3 and TRBJ2-7, with 16 bases identical to TRBD2. V shed 2 bases, J shed 0 bases, and the junction held 4 bases outside the gene matches. Looked up from germline, CDR1 is SGHTA and CDR2 is FQGTGA. The CDR3 loop spans 18 amino acids.

The rearrangement links TRBV28 to TRBJ2-1; 9 bases fit TRBD1. V shed 6 bases, J shed 7 bases, and the junction held 10 bases outside the gene matches. Germline CDR1 is MDHEN and CDR2 is SYDVKM. The CDR3 has 15 amino acids. The CDR3 loop reads CASRLRDRVRNEQFF. The CDR3 nucleotides read TGTGCCAGCAGACTTCGGGACAGGGTGCGTAATGAGCAGTTCTTC.

The chain couples TRBV7-2 to TRBJ1-5; a weak D match, TRBD1 (6 bases). The CDR3 loop spans 19 amino acids. In germline, CDR1 is SGHTA, CDR2 FQGNSA. Trimming shortened V by 5 bases and J by 4 bases, and 27 bases separated the two germline ends. The CDR3 DNA is TGTGCCAGCAGCCGAACAATGAGCCCCTCAGGGGCTGGAAATCAGCCCCAGCATTTT. Its protein is CASSRTMSPSGAGNQPQHF.

This chain joins TRBV27 and TRBJ2-7; possibly TRBD1 for D (6 bases). Germline V gives CDR1 MNHEY, CDR2 SMNVEV (reference sequence). The V gene lost 6 bases and the J gene lost 0 bases, with 21 bases spanning the gap. This CDR3 has 17 amino acids. CDR3 residues: CASSQRQAHSSSYEQYF. In nucleotides, the CDR3 is TGTGCCAGCAGCCAGAGACAGGCCCACTCTTCCTCCTACGAGCAGTACTTC.

The rearrangement links TRBV2 to TRBJ2-7, with a possible D match to TRBD2 (6 bases). Trimming pared 6 bases from V and 3 bases from J, leaving 9 bases between. CDR1 and CDR2 (germline): SNHLY, FYNNEI. This CDR3 has 12 residues. The CDR3 region is CASSVADYEQYF. CDR3 bases: TGTGCCAGCAGCGTAGCGGACTACGAGCAGTACTTC. The complete variable domain, with remaining parts taken from reference TRBV2 and TRBJ2-7, reads EPEVTQTPSHQVTQMGQEVILRCVPISNHLYFYWYRQILGQKVEFLVSFYNNEISEKSEIFDDQFSVERPDGSNFTLKIRSTKLEDSAMYFCASSVADYEQYFGPGTRLTVT.

V and J are TRBV4-2 and TRBJ2-3; TRBD1 aligns across 7 bases. Germline assignment: CDR1 LGHNA and CDR2 YNFKEQ. This CDR3 comprises 12 residues. V was pared by 6 bases and J by 5 bases, with 2 bases of the junction left unmatched. CDR3 region: CASSRDRDTQYF. CDR3 nucleotide sequence: TGTGCCAGCAGTCGGGACAGAGATACGCAGTATTTT.

The V call is TRBV6-5, the J call TRBJ1-5, with D possibly being TRBD1 (5 bases). The germline gives CDR1 MNHEY, CDR2 SVGAGI. Trimming took 6 bases from V and 3 from J, leaving 15 bases between them. The CDR3 is 15 amino acids. The CDR3 loop is CASSFDRNINQPQHF. CDR3 coding DNA: TGTGCCAGCAGCTTTGACAGAAATATCAATCAGCCCCAGCATTTT.

The V and J genes are TRBV7-2 and TRBJ2-2; D may be TRBD2 (5 bases). The CDR3 totals 15 residues. Trimming cost V 1 base and J 1 base, with 7 bases left between them. The V gene's germline CDR1 is SGHTA and CDR2 FQGNSA. The CDR3 nucleotides read TGTGCCAGCAGCTTAGGTAGCGTGAACACCGGGGAGCTGTTTTTT. Translation gives CASSLGSVNTGELFF. The variable domain in full, completed from reference TRBV7-2 and TRBJ2-2, reads GAGVSQSPSNKVTEKGKDVELRCDPISGHTALYWYRQSLGQGLEFLIYFQGNSAPDKSGLPSDRFSAERTGGSVSTLTIQRTQQEDSAVYLCASSLGSVNTGELFFGEGSRLTVL.

The rearrangement links TRBV4-1 to TRBJ2-2, with 9 bases lining up with TRBD1. V lost 1 base, J lost 1 base, and 4 bases stayed unmatched. This CDR3 has 17 amino acids. Looked up from germline, CDR1 is MGHRA and CDR2 is YSYEKL. CDR3: CASSQVGTGRNTGELFF. The DNA of the CDR3 is TGCGCCAGCAGCCAAGTGGGGACAGGGCGGAACACCGGGGAGCTGTTTTTT.

The rearrangement joins TRBV4-3 to TRBJ2-2; possibly TRBD1 for D (5 bases). Per germline, CDR1 LGHNA and CDR2 YSLEER. The CDR3 contains 17 residues. V lost 2 bases and J 0 bases, leaving 13 bases between the germline ends. The CDR3 spells CASSQNPGLSNTGELFF. DNA for the CDR3: TGCGCCAGCAGCCAAAACCCAGGGCTATCGAACACCGGGGAGCTGTTTTTT.